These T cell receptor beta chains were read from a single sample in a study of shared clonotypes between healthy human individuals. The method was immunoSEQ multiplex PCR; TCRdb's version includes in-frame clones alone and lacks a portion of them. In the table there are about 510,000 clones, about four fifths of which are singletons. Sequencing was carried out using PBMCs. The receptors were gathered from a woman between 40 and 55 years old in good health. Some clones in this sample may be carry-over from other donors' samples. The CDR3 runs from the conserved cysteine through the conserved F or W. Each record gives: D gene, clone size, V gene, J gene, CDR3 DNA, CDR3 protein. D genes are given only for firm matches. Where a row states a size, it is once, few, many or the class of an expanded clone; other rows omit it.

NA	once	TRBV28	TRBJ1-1	TGTGCCAGCAGTTCAACCCCAATGTGGGGGTTGAACACTGAAGCTTTCTTT	CASSSTPMWGLNTEAFF
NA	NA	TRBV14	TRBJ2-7	TGTGCCAGCAGCCAAAACTGGCACGAGCAGTACTTC	CASSQNWHEQYF
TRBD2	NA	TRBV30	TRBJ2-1	TGTGCCTGGAGTCAATTAGCGGGAATTTCTAATGAGCAGTTCTTC	CAWSQLAGISNEQFF
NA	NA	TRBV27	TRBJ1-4	TGTGCCAGCAGTTTTCAGGGATTAAATGAAAAACTGTTTTTT	CASSFQGLNEKLFF
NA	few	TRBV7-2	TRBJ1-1	TGTGCCAGCAGAAGACAGCAGAACACTGAAGCTTTCTTT	CASRRQQNTEAFF
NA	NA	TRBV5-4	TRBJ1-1	TGTGCCAGCAGCTTTGAGCGGGACACTGAAGCTTTCTTT	CASSFERDTEAFF
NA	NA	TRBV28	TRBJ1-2	TGTGCCAGCAAGCGGGTTAACTATGGCTACACCTTC	CASKRVNYGYTF
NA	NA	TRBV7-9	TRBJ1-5	TGTGCCAGCAGTTGGGGGGATAGCAATCAGCCCCAGCATTTT	CASSWGDSNQPQHF
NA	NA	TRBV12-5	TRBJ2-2	TGTGCTAGTGGACGGGACACCGGGGAGCTGTTTTTT	CASGRDTGELFF
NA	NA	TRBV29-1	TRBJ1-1	TGCAGCGTTGCCCCACAGGGAGAGGACACTGAAGCTTTCTTT	CSVAPQGEDTEAFF
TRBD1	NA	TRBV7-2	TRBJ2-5	TGTGCCAGCAGCGCACAGACAGGGGTAACGAGGGAGCAGTACTTC	CASSAQTGVTREQYF
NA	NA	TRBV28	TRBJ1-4	TGTGCCAGCAGTCCCCCTGGAGGGACTAATGAAAAACTGTTTTTT	CASSPPGGTNEKLFF
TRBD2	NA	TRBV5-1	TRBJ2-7	TGCGCCAGCAGCTTGGAGGCTAGCGGGCCCGACGAGCAGTACTTC	CASSLEASGPDEQYF
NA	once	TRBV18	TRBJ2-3	TGTGCCAGCTCACCACAGCTGGCCACAGATACGCAGTATTTT	CASSPQLATDTQYF
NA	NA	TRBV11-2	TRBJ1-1	TGTGCCAGCAGCTTGCAGGTGAACACTGAAGCTTTCTTT	CASSLQVNTEAFF
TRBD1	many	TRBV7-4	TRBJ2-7	TGTGCCAGCAGCTTAGCGGTGAGAACAGGGGGACTGGGGTCCTACGAGCAGTACTTC	CASSLAVRTGGLGSYEQYF
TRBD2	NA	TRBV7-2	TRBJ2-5	TGTGCCAGCAGCTTAGCTGTAGTAGCGGGGACCCCAGAGACCCAGTACTTC	CASSLAVVAGTPETQYF
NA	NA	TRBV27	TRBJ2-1	TGTGCCAGCAGTTTTGGTAGGTTCAATGAGCAGTTCTTC	CASSFGRFNEQFF
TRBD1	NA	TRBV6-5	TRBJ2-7	TGTGCCAGCACTAGGGGACAGCCCTACGAGCAGTACTTC	CASTRGQPYEQYF
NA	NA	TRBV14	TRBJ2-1	TGTGCCAGCAGCCATCGACCTGGTGGTTGGGCCTACAATGAGCAGTTCTTC	CASSHRPGGWAYNEQFF
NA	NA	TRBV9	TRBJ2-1	TGTGCCAGCAGCGTAGGCCACGGATACGGTAATGAGCAGTTCTTC	CASSVGHGYGNEQFF
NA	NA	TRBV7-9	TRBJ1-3	TGTGCCAGCAGCTTACTGAGCTCTGGAAACACCATATATTTT	CASSLLSSGNTIYF
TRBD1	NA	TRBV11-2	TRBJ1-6	TGTGCCAGCAGCCAGGGACAGAATAATTCACCCCTCCACTTT	CASSQGQNNSPLHF
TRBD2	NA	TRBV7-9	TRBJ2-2	TGTGCCAGCAGCTTATGGAGAGGACTAGCGGGAAACACCGGGGAGCTGTTTTTT	CASSLWRGLAGNTGELFF
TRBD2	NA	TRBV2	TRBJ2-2	TGTGCCAGCAACCTCGGACTAGCGGGAGGCACCGGGGAGCTGTTTTTT	CASNLGLAGGTGELFF
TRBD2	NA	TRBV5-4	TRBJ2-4	TGTGCCAGCAGCACGTCCGGGAGGGGAAGGCTGTTC	CASSTSGRGRLF
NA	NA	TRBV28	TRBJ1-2	TGTGGAGTGAGACAGTTCTATGGCTACACCTTC	CGVRQFYGYTF
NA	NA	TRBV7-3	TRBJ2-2	TGTGCCAGCAGCTTAAATCGGGGCACCGGGGAGCTGTTTTTT	CASSLNRGTGELFF
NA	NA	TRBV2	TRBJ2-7	TGTGCCAGCAGCGGGGACGCCTACGAGCAGTACTTC	CASSGDAYEQYF
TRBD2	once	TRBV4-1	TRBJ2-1	TGCGCCAGCAGCCGGGACCCTAGCGGGAGTGGGTACAATGAGCAGTTCTTC	CASSRDPSGSGYNEQFF
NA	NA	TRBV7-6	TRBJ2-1	TGTGCCAGCAGCTCCCAGGTTAGCGGACCCTACAATGAGCAGTTCTTC	CASSSQVSGPYNEQFF
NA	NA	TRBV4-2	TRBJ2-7	TGTGCCAGCAGCCAAGGCATACAGGGCTACGAGCAGTACTTC	CASSQGIQGYEQYF
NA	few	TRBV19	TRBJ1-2	TGTGCCAGTAGACTGACAGGAAGAGATGGCTACACCTTC	CASRLTGRDGYTF
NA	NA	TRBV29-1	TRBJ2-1	TGCAGCGTGACCGGGGTCGCATATAATGAGCAGTTCTTC	CSVTGVAYNEQFF
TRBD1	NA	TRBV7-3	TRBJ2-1	TGTGCCAGCAGCCCCTCTGGACCGGGACAGGGCTACAATGAGCAGTTCTTC	CASSPSGPGQGYNEQFF
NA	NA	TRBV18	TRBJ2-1	TGTGCCAGCTCACGGGATTCCCGGACTCTTTACAATGAGCAGTTCTTC	CASSRDSRTLYNEQFF
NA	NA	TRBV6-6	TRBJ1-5	TGTGCCAGCAGGCCCTCCCCACACAATCAGCCCCAGCATTTT	CASRPSPHNQPQHF
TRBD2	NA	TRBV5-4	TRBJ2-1	TGTGCCAGCAGCTTCTTGACTAGCGACTCTAATGAGCAGTTCTTC	CASSFLTSDSNEQFF
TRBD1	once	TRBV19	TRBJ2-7	TGTGCCAGTAGCGGGACAGCAGGGGCCTACGAGCAGTACTTC	CASSGTAGAYEQYF
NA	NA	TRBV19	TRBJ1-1	TGTGCCAGTAAAGAATCAGGGAGGGACACTGAAGCTTTCTTT	CASKESGRDTEAFF